This entry features one T cell receptor (beta chain) sequence. This clone was seen once. Its specific antigen is unknown. The input lacks base qualities; no much larger clone sits a single base away. The data derive from a study of radiotherapy plus CTLA-4 blockade in lung cancer (dated by TCRdb to the late 2010s). For context, the study as a whole: Among the enrolled patients, approximately 18% had an objective response, and 31% reached disease control. Study-level results and caveats: The strongest predictors of response, as reported, were early dynamic changes in blood T cell clones along with a rise in serum interferon-beta after radiation. TCR clones derived from tumors expanded in peripheral blood after treatment with radiotherapy and ipilimumab.

V and J lose 0 bases and 6 bases, and a span of 9 bases separates them. The germline V gene yields LGHNA for CDR1 and YSLEER for CDR2. The CDR3 numbers 13 residues from cysteine through phenylalanine. The only DNA kept is the CDR3, 39 bases in frame from the first base. Libraries came from the immunoSEQ multiplex PCR assay. TCRdb holds this immuneACCESS table with in-frame rearrangements only. Some clones are missing; in checked studies, unresolved V genes explain under half, and the rest has no known cause. The sample table shows approximately 38,000 clones, and approximately 86% are seen once. About 20% of the sample comes from the top ten. Focal radiation therapy combined with CTLA-4 blockade (ipilimumab) was tested in patients with chemo-refractory metastatic non-small-cell lung cancer.

This TCR was sampled from a human donor with non-small cell lung cancer whose response to radiotherapy plus ipilimumab could not be evaluated. The sample consisted of peripheral blood, taken from a patient treated with radiotherapy plus ipilimumab. The chain links TRBV4-3 with TRBJ2-7, and TRBD1 may be the D gene, going by 5 matching bases. The CDR3 reads CASSQDSGREQYF. Read as DNA, the sequence is TGCGCCAGCAGCCAAGATTCAGGGCGCGAGCAGTACTTC.